These 13 T cell receptor beta chains share one sample of origin, sequenced in a study of lung T cells in sarcoidosis with Löfgren's syndrome. TCRdb re-called the reads with MiXCR, one entry per CDR3 protein. The table includes about 63,000 distinct CDR3 sequences, around 20% detected once. Sample: CD4+ T cells from PBMCs. The source is a human donor with sarcoidosis (Löfgren's syndrome or another form), or a control subject (not recorded which).

To note about this clonotype: A much bigger clone sits one base away, suggesting this may be a read error. The chain combines TRBV7-2 with TRBJ1-1, with D maybe TRBD1 (6 bases). V was shortened by 5 bases and J by 5 bases, with 21 bases between the two germline ends. CDR1 is SGHTA and CDR2 is FQGNSA in the germline V gene. The CDR3 consists of 16 residues. The CDR3: CASSLEPGDSYTEAFF. DNA for the CDR3: TGTGCCAGCAGCCTTGAGCCAGGGGATAGTTATACTGAAGCTTTCTTT.

For the CDR3, the DNA is TGTGCCAGCAGTCTACTCTTAACTCGCACAGATACGCAGTATTTT. It yields the protein CASSLLLTRTDTQYF. The chain has TRBV12-3 or TRBV12-4 and TRBJ2-3; no clear D. With 5 bases removed from V and 1 base from J, the gap between germline ends came to 13 bases. The CDR3 loop spans 15 amino acids.

CDR3 amino acids: CTSTSLVEQYV. The CDR3 bases are TGTACCAGCACCTCACTGGTTGAGCAGTACGTC. The chain uses TRBV2 and TRBJ2-7; D unresolved. The CDR3 has 11 amino acids. Germline assignment: CDR1 SNHLY and CDR2 FYNNEI.

The chain has TRBV12-3 or TRBV12-4 and TRBJ1-5; D is perhaps TRBD1 (6 bases). The CDR3 loop spans 14 amino acids. Trimming pared 5 bases from V and 6 bases from J, leaving 14 bases between. CDR3 nucleotides: TGTGCCAGCAGTCAGCAGGGGTTGGGTCAGCCCCAGCATTTT. This encodes CASSQQGLGQPQHF.

This clonotype was picked up a small number of times. The J gene is TRBJ2-5, the V gene TRBV5-5, with 8 bases aligning to TRBD1. The CDR3 is made up of 14 amino acids. The germline CDR1 and CDR2 sequences are SGHKS and YYEKEE (reference sequence). J was trimmed by 6 bases and V by 3 bases; bases with no gene match: 7. The CDR3 region has the DNA TGTGCCAGCAGCTCGCCTGGACAGGGAAAGACCCAGTACTTC. It yields the protein CASSSPGQGKTQYF.

CDR3 amino acids: CASSLEGRGGTDTQYF. CDR3 sequence (DNA): TGCGCCAGCAGCTTGGAAGGGAGGGGTGGCACAGATACGCAGTATTTT. The rearrangement joins TRBV5-1 to TRBJ2-3, with 7 bases aligning to TRBD2. V lost 0 bases and J lost 1; bases outside the gene matches: 5. The CDR3 runs 16 residues. The germline V gene encodes CDR1 SGHRS and CDR2 YFSETQ.

Concerning this clonotype itself: Relative to the germline gene, one junction end is altered; a read error may explain this. The chain is built from TRBV29-1 and TRBJ2-5, with D maybe TRBD2 (6 bases). The germline V gene encodes CDR1 SQVTM and CDR2 ANQGSEA. The CDR3 sequence is 12 residues long. CDR3 in amino acids: CSVATPGEIQYF. For the CDR3, the DNA is TGCAGCGTCGCGACCCCGGGAGAGATCCAGTACTTC. Together with reference TRBV29-1 and TRBJ2-5, the CDR3 gives the full variable domain: SAVISQKPSRDICQRGTSLTIQCQVDSQVTMMFWYRQQPGQSLTLIATANQGSEATYESGFVIDKFPISRPNLTFSTLTVSNMSPEDSSIYLCSVATPGEIQYFGPGTRLLVL.

Notes on this clonotype: This could be a read error, since a much larger clone is one nucleotide away. The genes are TRBV3-1 and TRBJ2-1; D is undetermined. CDR3 size: 16 residues. Trimming pared 3 bases from V and 3 bases from J, leaving 15 bases between. Germline V gives CDR1 LGHDT, CDR2 YNNKEL (reference sequence). The CDR3 protein is CASSQDPLGFYNEQFF. CDR3 in DNA: TGTGCCAGCAGCCAGGATCCGCTAGGATTCTACAATGAGCAGTTCTTC.

Ten or more counts support this clonotype. V gene TRBV6-1 combines with J gene TRBJ2-7; TRBD1 is a possible D gene (5 bases). The CDR3 totals 14 residues. Germline V CDR1 and CDR2: MNHNS, SASEGT. Deletions cut 4 bases from V and 0 bases from J, with 10 bases between. This CDR3 reads CASSGTRDSYEQYV. The CDR3 region has the DNA TGTGCCAGCAGTGGCACCAGGGACTCCTACGAGCAGTACGTC.

This clonotype was seen ten or more times. J is TRBJ1-4 and V is TRBV2; TRBD1 is a possible D gene (6 bases). The CDR3 totals 16 residues. Trimming took off 2 bases at V and 0 bases at J, with 10 bases between the two ends. From germline, CDR1 is SNHLY and CDR2 FYNNEI. DNA for the CDR3: TGTGCCAGCAGTGAAACGGGGGGCGCAACTAATGAAAAACTGTTTTTT. Protein: CASSETGGATNEKLFF.

This chain joins TRBV10-3 and TRBJ2-7; D is possibly TRBD1 (6 bases). Germline CDR1 and CDR2: ENHRY and SYGVKD. V was pared by 2 bases and J by 2 bases, with 7 bases between. This CDR3 spans 13 amino acids. The DNA of the CDR3 is TGTGCCATCAGTGAGGGACAGACCTACGAGCAGTACGTC. Protein sequence: CAISEGQTYEQYV.

This clonotype was counted ten times or more. J is TRBJ1-1 and V is TRBV28, with 9 nucleotides matching TRBD1. The CDR3 is made up of 15 amino acids. Trimming removed 3 bases from V and 8 bases from J; junction bases left unmatched: 10. CDR1 and CDR2 (germline): MDHEN, SYDVKM. This chain's CDR3 is CASSFRVFTGGEAFF. CDR3 nucleotide sequence: TGTGCCAGCAGTTTTAGAGTTTTTACAGGGGGCGAAGCTTTCTTT.

The chain is built from TRBV6-1 and TRBJ1-5; possibly TRBD1 for D (6 bases). The V gene lost 6 bases and the J gene lost 9 bases, with 15 bases spanning the gap. The CDR3 is made up of 13 amino acids. Per germline, CDR1 MNHNS and CDR2 SASEGT. The DNA for the CDR3 is TGTGCCAGCAGCCGTCAAACAGGGCCGCCCCAGCATTTT. Amino acid sequence: CASSRQTGPPQHF.